This is a list of T cell receptor beta chains from one sample in a study of beta chain features in type 1 diabetes. Repertoires were generated with immunoSEQ multiplex PCR, while TCRdb's copy carries only in-frame clones and drops some. The repertoire consists of 250,000 to 350,000 clones, with about 11% occurring once and the leading ten covering about 0.015%. Sequenced input: naive CD4+ T cells from blood. The receptors shown here come from a woman aged 25-40 years in good health. CDR3s include the opening cysteine and the closing phenylalanine or tryptophan. D genes are given only for firm matches. Clone size, where shown, is once, few, many, or a class for clones that have expanded.

v_call	clone_size	d_call	j_call	cdr3_nt	cdr3_aa
TRBV28	few	NA	TRBJ2-1	TGTGCCAGCTTTCCCTCACACGCTCTTTTCAATGAGCAGTTCTTC	CASFPSHALFNEQFF
TRBV6-6	few	NA	TRBJ1-1	TGTGCCAGCAGTTACTCCTCGGGGGGGACTGAAGCTTTCTTT	CASSYSSGGTEAFF
TRBV30	few	TRBD2	TRBJ2-5	TGTGCCTGGAACGGACTAGCGGGACTGGAGACCCAGTACTTC	CAWNGLAGLETQYF
TRBV5-1	few	TRBD2	TRBJ2-7	TGCGCCAGCAGAACAACTAGCGGGAGCTCCTACGAGCAGTACTTC	CASRTTSGSSYEQYF
TRBV5-1	NA	NA	TRBJ2-1	TGCGCCAGCAGCTTCTTGGTCGGCAATGAGCAGTTCTTC	CASSFLVGNEQFF
TRBV5-1	NA	TRBD2	TRBJ2-1	TGCGCCAGCAGTCCGACTAGCGGGAGCTCCTACAATGAGCAGTTCTTC	CASSPTSGSSYNEQFF
TRBV5-4	few	NA	TRBJ2-7	TGTGCCACCTCCTTGCCGGGCTACGAGCAGTACTTC	CATSLPGYEQYF
TRBV5-1	NA	TRBD2	TRBJ2-1	TGCGCCAGCATCTCCGAGACTAGCGGGAGGAATGAGCAGTTCTTC	CASISETSGRNEQFF
TRBV2	few	NA	TRBJ1-3	TGTGCCAGCAGAGCAGGGGAATCTGGAAACACCATATATTTT	CASRAGESGNTIYF
TRBV10-3	NA	NA	TRBJ2-7	TGTGCCACCGCCCGTGACACCTACGAGCAGTACTTC	CATARDTYEQYF
TRBV18	NA	NA	TRBJ1-1	TGTGCCAGCTCACCACAACGGGGGGACACTGAAGCTTTCTTT	CASSPQRGDTEAFF
TRBV2	NA	TRBD2	TRBJ2-1	TGTGCCAGCAGCGTAGCGGGAGGCTCCTACAATGAGCAGTTCTTC	CASSVAGGSYNEQFF
TRBV7-2	few	TRBD2	TRBJ2-3	TGTGCCAGCAGCTTAGCCGGGACTAGCGGGACCACAGATACGCAGTATTTT	CASSLAGTSGTTDTQYF
TRBV5-1	few	TRBD2	TRBJ2-5	TGCGCCAGCAGCTTGCCCGGACTAGCGGGCCTAGGGGAGACCCAGTACTTC	CASSLPGLAGLGETQYF
TRBV6-5	few	NA	TRBJ1-4	TGTGCCAGCAGACCAAACACCGGGGCTAATGAAAAACTGTTTTTT	CASRPNTGANEKLFF
TRBV7-2	NA	TRBD1	TRBJ1-2	TGTGCCAGCAGCCGATCCCCGACCGACAGGGGGAGCGGCTACACCTTC	CASSRSPTDRGSGYTF
TRBV7-2	few	TRBD1	TRBJ2-7	TGTGCCAGCAGCTTAAACGGACAGGGAACCCACGAGCAGTACTTC	CASSLNGQGTHEQYF
TRBV28	few	TRBD2	TRBJ2-1	TGTGCCAGCAGCTGGCGGGAGCGCCTCTACAATGAGCAGTTCTTC	CASSWRERLYNEQFF
TRBV19	few	NA	TRBJ2-2	TGTGCCAGTAGGGACTTAGCGAACACCGGGGAGCTGTTTTTT	CASRDLANTGELFF
TRBV18	NA	NA	TRBJ2-5	TGTGCCAGCTCCGCGACAGAGCAAGAGACCCAGTACTTC	CASSATEQETQYF
TRBV4-2	few	NA	TRBJ2-1	TGTGCCAGCAGCCAAGTCCTCCAGGACTACCCTCGGAGATACAATGAGCAGTTCTTC	CASSQVLQDYPRRYNEQFF
TRBV7-9	few	NA	TRBJ1-5	TGTGCCAGCAGCCTCGGCCCAGGGGCGAGCAATCAGCCCCAGCATTTT	CASSLGPGASNQPQHF
TRBV6-5	few	TRBD1	TRBJ1-4	TGTGCCAGCAGGTCTCAGGGGGCGGCTGAAAAACTGTTTTTT	CASRSQGAAEKLFF
TRBV9	NA	NA	TRBJ2-7	TGTGCCAGCAGCGTAGATCCGGGGGTGAACTACGAGCAGTACTTC	CASSVDPGVNYEQYF
TRBV27	NA	TRBD1	TRBJ1-1	TGTGCCAGCAGTCTGAAACGGACAGGTCTGAACACTGAAGCTTTCTTT	CASSLKRTGLNTEAFF
TRBV28	few	TRBD2	TRBJ2-7	TGTGCCAGCACCTGGACTAGCGGGATATCCTACGAGCAGTACTTC	CASTWTSGISYEQYF
TRBV10-3	NA	NA	TRBJ2-1	TGTGCCATCACTTGGACAGAAGGCCATGAGCAGTTCTTC	CAITWTEGHEQFF
TRBV30	NA	TRBD1	TRBJ2-5	TGTGCCTGCGACAGGGTGGTTACGGAGACCCAGTACTTC	CACDRVVTETQYF
TRBV5-1	NA	NA	TRBJ2-7	TGCGCCAGCAGCCACGGCGTCGGACAAGATAACCAGTACTTC	CASSHGVGQDNQYF
TRBV6-5	few	TRBD2	TRBJ2-7	TGTGCCAGCAACCCGGGACTAGCTTTTTACGAGCAGTACTTC	CASNPGLAFYEQYF
TRBV2	few	NA	TRBJ2-1	TGTGCCAGCAGGGTCACAGGGATCTACAATGAGCAGTTCTTC	CASRVTGIYNEQFF
TRBV7-9	few	NA	TRBJ2-7	TGTGCCAGCAGCTTAGGCTCTCGGACAGAGCAGTACTTC	CASSLGSRTEQYF
TRBV10-3	few	TRBD2	TRBJ2-1	TGTGCCATCAGGGAGGCTAGCGGGAGCGAAAATGAGCAGTTCTTC	CAIREASGSENEQFF
TRBV7-2	NA	TRBD2	TRBJ2-2	TGTGCCAGCAGCCCTCCGGGACTAGCGGCCGGGGAGCTGTTTTTT	CASSPPGLAAGELFF
TRBV7-9	few	TRBD1	TRBJ2-7	TGTGCCAGCAGTCAGTTTGGGACAGAGGATTTCTACGAGCAGTACTTC	CASSQFGTEDFYEQYF
TRBV6-5	NA	NA	TRBJ2-1	TGTGCCAGCAGTTACCGCGGTGAGCAGTTCTTC	CASSYRGEQFF
TRBV19	NA	TRBD1	TRBJ1-5	TGTGCCAGTTCGACCACCGGGACAGCAGATAGCAATCAGCCCCAGCATTTT	CASSTTGTADSNQPQHF
TRBV6-6	few	TRBD1	TRBJ2-7	TGTGCCAGCAGTCCGTCTCGGGACAGGGTCTACGAGCAGTACTTC	CASSPSRDRVYEQYF
TRBV2	NA	TRBD1	TRBJ2-1	TGTGCCAGACGGGCAGGGACAGGGGTTCTCAATGAGCAGTTCTTC	CARRAGTGVLNEQFF
TRBV29-1	many	NA	TRBJ2-2	TGCAGCGTTGAGGCAGGGAACACCGGGGAGCTGTTTTTT	CSVEAGNTGELFF
TRBV15	NA	NA	TRBJ2-1	TGTGCTCGGAGGCGTGAGCAGTTCTTC	CARRREQFF
TRBV6-1	NA	TRBD2	TRBJ2-7	TGTGCCAGCAGTATTCCGGGACTAGCGGCCACCGAGCAGTACTTC	CASSIPGLAATEQYF
TRBV19	few	TRBD2	TRBJ2-7	TGTGCCAGTAGAGCGGGAGCCTCCTACGAGCAGTACTTC	CASRAGASYEQYF
TRBV7-9	few	TRBD2	TRBJ2-1	TGTGCCAGCAGCTTTCCGCGGGAGGGCTCCTACAATGAGCAGTTCTTC	CASSFPREGSYNEQFF